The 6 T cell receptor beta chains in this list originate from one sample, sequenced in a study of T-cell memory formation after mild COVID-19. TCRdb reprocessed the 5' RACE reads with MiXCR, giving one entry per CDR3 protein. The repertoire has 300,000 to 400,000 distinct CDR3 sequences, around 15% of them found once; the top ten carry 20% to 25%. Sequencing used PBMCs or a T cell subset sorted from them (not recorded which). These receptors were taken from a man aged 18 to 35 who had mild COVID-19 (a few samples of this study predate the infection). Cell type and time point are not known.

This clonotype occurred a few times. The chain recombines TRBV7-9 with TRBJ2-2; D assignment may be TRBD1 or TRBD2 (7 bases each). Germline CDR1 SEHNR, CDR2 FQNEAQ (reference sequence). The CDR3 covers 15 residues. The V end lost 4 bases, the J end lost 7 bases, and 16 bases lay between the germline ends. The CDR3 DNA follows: TGTGCCAGCAGCTCCCCCGACAGGGAGGGCGGGGAGCTGTTTTTT. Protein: CASSSPDREGGELFF.

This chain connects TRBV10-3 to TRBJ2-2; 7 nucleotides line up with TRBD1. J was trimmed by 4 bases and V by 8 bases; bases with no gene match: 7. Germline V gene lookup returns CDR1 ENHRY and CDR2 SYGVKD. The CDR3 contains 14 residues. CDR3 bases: TGTGCCATCTCAGACAGGGAAAGCACCGGGGAGCTGTTTTTT. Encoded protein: CAISDRESTGELFF.

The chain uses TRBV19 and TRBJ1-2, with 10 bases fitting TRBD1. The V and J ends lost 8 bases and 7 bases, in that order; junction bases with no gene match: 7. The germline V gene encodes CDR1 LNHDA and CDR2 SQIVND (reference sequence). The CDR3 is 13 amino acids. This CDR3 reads CASLRQGAFGYTF. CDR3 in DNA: TGTGCCAGTCTACGACAGGGGGCATTTGGCTACACCTTC.

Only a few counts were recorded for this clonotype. The CDR3 here is CSVEARGYGYTF. CDR3 DNA sequence: TGCAGCGTTGAAGCTCGCGGCTATGGCTACACCTTC. This chain joins TRBV29-1 and TRBJ1-2; D remains ambiguous. V was shortened by 1 base and J by 4 bases, with 7 bases between the two germline ends. Germline loops: CDR1 SQVTM, CDR2 ANQGSEA. The CDR3 sequence is 12 residues long.

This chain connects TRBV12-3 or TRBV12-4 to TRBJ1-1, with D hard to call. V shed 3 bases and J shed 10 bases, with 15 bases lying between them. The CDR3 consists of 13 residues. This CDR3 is CASSFLIPAGAFF. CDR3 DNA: TGTGCCAGCAGTTTCCTAATCCCAGCGGGAGCTTTCTTT.

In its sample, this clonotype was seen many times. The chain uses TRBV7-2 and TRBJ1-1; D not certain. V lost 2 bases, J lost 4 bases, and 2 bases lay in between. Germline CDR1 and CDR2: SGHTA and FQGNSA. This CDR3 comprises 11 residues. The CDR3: CASSLLTEAFF. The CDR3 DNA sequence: TGTGCCAGCAGCTTACTCACTGAAGCTTTCTTT. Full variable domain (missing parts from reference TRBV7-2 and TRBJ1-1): GAGVSQSPSNKVTEKGKDVELRCDPISGHTALYWYRQSLGQGLEFLIYFQGNSAPDKSGLPSDRFSAERTGGSVSTLTIQRTQQEDSAVYLCASSLLTEAFFGQGTRLTVV.